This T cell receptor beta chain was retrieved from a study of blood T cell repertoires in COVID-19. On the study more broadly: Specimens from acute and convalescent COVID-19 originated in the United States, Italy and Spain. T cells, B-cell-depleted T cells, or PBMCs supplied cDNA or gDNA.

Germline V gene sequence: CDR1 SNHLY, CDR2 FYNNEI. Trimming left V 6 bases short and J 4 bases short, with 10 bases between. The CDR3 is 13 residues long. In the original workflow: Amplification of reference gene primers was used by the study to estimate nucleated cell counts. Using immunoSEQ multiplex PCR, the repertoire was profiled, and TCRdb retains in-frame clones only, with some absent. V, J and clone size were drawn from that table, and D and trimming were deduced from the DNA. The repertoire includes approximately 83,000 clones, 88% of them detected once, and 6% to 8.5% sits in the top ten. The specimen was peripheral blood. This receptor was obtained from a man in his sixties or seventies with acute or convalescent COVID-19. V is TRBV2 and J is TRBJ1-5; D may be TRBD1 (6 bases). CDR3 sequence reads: CASSPDRNQPQHF. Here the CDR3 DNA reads TGTGCCAGCAGCCCCGACAGGAATCAGCCCCAGCATTTT.